These 15 T cell receptor beta chains were sequenced from one sample in a study of spatial heterogeneity in lung cancer. Documented time point: blood at routine non-recurrence follow-up after resection. TCRdb re-called the 5' RACE reads through MiXCR, storing one row per CDR3 protein. The table includes around 44,000 distinct CDR3 sequences, 10% to 13% detected once. The sequences come from PBMCs, collected at follow-up. The receptors originated from a female donor with early-stage non-small cell lung cancer.

The gene calls are TRBV7-2 and TRBJ2-5; weak D call: TRBD1 (5 bases). The CDR3 is 15 residues long. Germline V gene sequence: CDR1 SGHTA, CDR2 FQGNSA. V was trimmed by 2 bases and J by 3 bases, leaving 13 bases between them. The CDR3: CASSLRWGGKETQYF. In DNA, the CDR3 is TGTGCCAGCAGCTTAAGGTGGGGCGGCAAAGAGACCCAGTACTTC. The whole variable domain, filled in from reference TRBV7-2 and TRBJ2-5, reads GAGVSQSPSNKVTEKGKDVELRCDPISGHTALYWYRQSLGQGLEFLIYFQGNSAPDKSGLPSDRFSAERTGGSVSTLTIQRTQQEDSAVYLCASSLRWGGKETQYFGPGTRLLVL.

This clonotype counts as medium-sized. This rearrangement joins TRBV11-2 to TRBJ2-5; the match to TRBD1 covers 8 bases. Unmatched junction bases numbered 6, after V lost 5 bases and J lost 7 bases. CDR3 length: 13 residues. In germline, CDR1 is SGHAT, CDR2 FQNNGV. CDR3 DNA: TGTGCCAGCAGCCCCGGACAGGGTCGGACCCAGTACTTC. Its protein product is CASSPGQGRTQYF.

The chain is built from TRBV28 and TRBJ2-7; 8 bases agree with TRBD1. The germline V gene has CDR1 MDHEN and CDR2 SYDVKM. This CDR3 has 16 residues. J lost 7 bases, V lost 6 bases, and 17 bases had no gene match. This chain's CDR3 is CASRSGQGAWSGEQYF. CDR3 in DNA: TGTGCCAGCAGGTCCGGCCAGGGGGCCTGGTCTGGGGAGCAGTACTTC. The full variable domain, with the rest looked up from reference TRBV28 and TRBJ2-7, is DVKVTQSSRYLVKRTGEKVFLECVQDMDHENMFWYRQDPGLGLRLIYFSYDVKMKEKGDIPEGYSVSREKKERFSLILESASTNQTSMYLCASRSGQGAWSGEQYFGPGTRLTVT.

In its sample, this clonotype ranks as medium-sized. The CDR3, as DNA: TGTGCCAGCAGTTCGGGGGTACCCGGGGAGCTGTTTTTT. It codes for CASSSGVPGELFF. The chain links TRBV7-6 to TRBJ2-2, with a weak D call TRBD2 (6 bases). The CDR3 runs to 13 residues. CDR1 is SGHVS and CDR2 is FNYEAQ in the germline V gene. The V end was cut by 6 bases, the J end by 6 bases, with 11 bases between.

This clonotype has more than one count but fewer than ten. The chain couples TRBV27 to TRBJ2-5; TRBD2 aligns across 9 bases. The CDR3 has 14 residues. Losses at the gene ends were 5 bases for V and 5 bases for J; bases not matched to a gene: 6. Germline V lookup: CDR1 MNHEY, CDR2 SMNVEV (reference sequence). The DNA for the CDR3 is TGTGCCAGCAGTAGAGCGGGGGGCTTGGAGACCCAGTACTTC. Its protein product is CASSRAGGLETQYF.

The chain has TRBV10-3 and TRBJ2-5; a weak D match, TRBD2 (5 bases). This CDR3 is built from 14 residues. V shed 2 bases and J shed 6 bases, with 13 bases lying between them. Germline CDR1 is ENHRY and CDR2 is SYGVKD. Written as DNA, the CDR3 is TGTGCCATCAGTGAGGGACTGCCCCCCCAGACCCAGTACTTC. Translated: CAISEGLPPQTQYF.

This clonotype was seen ten or more times. The V and J genes are TRBV12-3 or TRBV12-4 and TRBJ2-3, with 9 bases matching TRBD2. The CDR3 is 16 residues long. Trimming took 4 bases from V and 6 from J; bases not matched to a gene: 11. The CDR3 is CASSSTQLAGRDTQYF. DNA of the CDR3: TGTGCCAGCAGTTCTACGCAACTAGCGGGCAGGGATACGCAGTATTTT.

The chain employs TRBV9 and TRBJ2-3, with 7 bases identical to TRBD2. This CDR3 region has 17 residues. Germline trimming cut 3 bases from V and 1 base from J; bases unmatched to any gene: 11. Germline V gene lookup returns CDR1 SGDLS and CDR2 YYNGEE. The CDR3: CASSARLRLAGTDTQYF. The CDR3 DNA sequence: TGTGCCAGCAGCGCCCGACTGAGACTAGCTGGCACAGATACGCAGTATTTT.

The table lists this clonotype with a few counts. The chain is built from TRBV11-3 and TRBJ2-7; 9 bases line up with TRBD1. The CDR3 loop spans 16 amino acids. V was pared by 1 base and J by 4 bases, with 8 bases of the junction left unmatched. The germline CDR1 and CDR2 sequences are SGHNT and YENEEA. The CDR3, as DNA: TGTGCCAGCAGCTTAGGGTCCGGGACAGGGATATACGAGCAGTACTTC. Encoded protein: CASSLGSGTGIYEQYF.

This clonotype was seen only a few times. This CDR3 reads CASSWVDGSTDTQYF. The CDR3 DNA follows: TGCGCCAGCAGCTGGGTGGACGGGAGCACAGATACGCAGTATTTT. V and J are TRBV5-1 and TRBJ2-3; D is unclear. V was shortened by 3 bases and J by 0 bases, with 11 bases between the two germline ends. The CDR3 is made up of 15 amino acids. Germline V gene data show CDR1 as SGHRS and CDR2 as YFSETQ.

This chain uses TRBV6-6 with TRBJ2-1; possible D gene TRBD1, 5 bases. The CDR3 has 12 residues. The V gene lost 4 bases and the J gene lost 9 bases, with 10 bases spanning the gap. Germline V gives CDR1 MNHNY, CDR2 SVGAGI (reference sequence). This CDR3 reads CASSSQGSEQFF. Written as DNA, the CDR3 is TGTGCCAGCAGTTCCCAGGGATCTGAGCAGTTCTTC.

This chain uses TRBV12-3 or TRBV12-4 with TRBJ2-3; a weak D match, TRBD2 (5 bases). Trimming left V 0 bases short and J 6 bases short, with 13 bases between. This CDR3 is 15 amino acids long. In DNA form, the CDR3 reads TGTGCCAGCAGTTTAGCGGGTGGAGGCTACGATACGCAGTATTTT. Encoded protein: CASSLAGGGYDTQYF.

This clonotype was counted ten times or more. The V call is TRBV6-5, the J call TRBJ2-5, with D perhaps TRBD1 (6 bases). V shed 2 bases and J shed 1 base, with 14 bases lying between them. Germline-derived CDR1 and CDR2 are MNHEY and SVGAGI. CDR3 length equals 16 residues. Here the CDR3 DNA reads TGTGCCAGCAGTTACCACCCCCTGGACAGCCAAGAGACCCAGTACTTC. This codes for CASSYHPLDSQETQYF.

This clonotype was counted many times. V gene TRBV9 combines with J gene TRBJ1-3, with a tentative D call TRBD1 (5 bases). Deletions cut 0 bases from V and 4 bases from J, with 17 bases between. CDR3 size: 17 residues. Looked up from germline, CDR1 is SGDLS and CDR2 is YYNGEE. In DNA form, the CDR3 reads TGTGCCAGCAGCGTAGCTCCGGCAGGGTTCCAGGGAAACACCATATATTTT. Its protein product is CASSVAPAGFQGNTIYF.

The V call is TRBV6-5, the J call TRBJ2-7; 9 nucleotides agree with TRBD1. Losses at the gene ends were 6 bases for V and 4 bases for J; bases not matched to a gene: 13. This CDR3 comprises 16 residues. Per the germline V gene, CDR1 is MNHEY and CDR2 is SVGAGI. The CDR3 reads CASRRLGRQGEYEQYF. The DNA of the CDR3 is TGTGCCAGCAGGCGTTTAGGGAGACAGGGGGAATACGAGCAGTACTTC.